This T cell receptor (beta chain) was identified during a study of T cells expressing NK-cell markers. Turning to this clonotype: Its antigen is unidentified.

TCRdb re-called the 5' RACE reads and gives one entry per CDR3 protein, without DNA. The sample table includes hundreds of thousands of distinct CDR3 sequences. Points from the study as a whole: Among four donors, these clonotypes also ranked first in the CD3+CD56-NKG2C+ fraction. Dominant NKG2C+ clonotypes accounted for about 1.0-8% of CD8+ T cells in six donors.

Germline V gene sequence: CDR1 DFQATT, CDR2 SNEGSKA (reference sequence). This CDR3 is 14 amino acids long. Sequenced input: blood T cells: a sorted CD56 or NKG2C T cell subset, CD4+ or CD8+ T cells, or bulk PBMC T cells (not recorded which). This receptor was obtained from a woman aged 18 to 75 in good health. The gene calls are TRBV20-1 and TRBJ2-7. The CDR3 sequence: CSARSLSQAYEQYF.